This T cell receptor (beta chain) appears in the sequencing data of a study of monozygotic twins with cystic fibrosis. Study-wide background: Roughly 3.2 micrograms of fragmented DNA underwent 15 PCR cycles for library preparation. Broader study findings: Clonality was generally low (median about 0.0097), higher in the most severe patients.

Worth noting for this clone: Its antigen is unidentified.

This CDR3 region has 18 residues. Germline V gene data show CDR1 as SEHNR and CDR2 as FQNEAQ (reference sequence). V lost 6 bases and J lost 6; bases outside the gene matches: 14. Measured with immunoSEQ multiplex PCR; TCRdb has only the in-frame clones, and not every one. The sample shows about 35,000 clones, approximately 67% of them seen only once. This chain connects TRBV7-9 to TRBJ2-1, with TRBD2 identical over 13 bases. Input material: blood. The TCR was taken from a girl between 10 and 17 years old with cystic fibrosis. This CDR3 reads CASRPKLAGGPSGNEQFF. In DNA, the CDR3 is TGTGCCAGCAGACCAAAACTAGCGGGAGGGCCCTCGGGCAATGAGCAGTTCTTC.